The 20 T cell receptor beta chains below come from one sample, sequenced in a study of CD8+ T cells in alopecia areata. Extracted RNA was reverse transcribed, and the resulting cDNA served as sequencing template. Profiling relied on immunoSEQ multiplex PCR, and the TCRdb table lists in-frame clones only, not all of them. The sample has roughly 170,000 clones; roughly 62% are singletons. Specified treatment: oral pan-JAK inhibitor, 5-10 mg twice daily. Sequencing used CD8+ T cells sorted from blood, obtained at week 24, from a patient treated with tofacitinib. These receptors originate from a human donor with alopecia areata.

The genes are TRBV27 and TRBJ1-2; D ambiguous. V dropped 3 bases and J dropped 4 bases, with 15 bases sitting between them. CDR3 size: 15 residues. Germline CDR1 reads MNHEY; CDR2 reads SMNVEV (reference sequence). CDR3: CASSLSEPERYGYTF. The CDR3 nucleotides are TGTGCCAGCAGTTTGTCAGAGCCTGAACGCTATGGCTACACCTTC.

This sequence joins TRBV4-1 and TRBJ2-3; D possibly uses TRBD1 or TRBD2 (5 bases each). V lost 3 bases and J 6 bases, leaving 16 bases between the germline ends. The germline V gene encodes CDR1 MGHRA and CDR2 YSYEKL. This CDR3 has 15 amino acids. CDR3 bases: TGCGCCAGCAGCCAGAAAGAGGGGTCGGTGGATACGCAGTATTTT. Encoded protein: CASSQKEGSVDTQYF.

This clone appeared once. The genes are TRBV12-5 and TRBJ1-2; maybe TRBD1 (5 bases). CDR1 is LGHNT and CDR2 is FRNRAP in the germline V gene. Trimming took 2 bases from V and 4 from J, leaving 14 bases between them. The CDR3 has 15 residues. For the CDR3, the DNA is TGTGCTAGTGGTTTGATGCAGGGATTTAGCTATGGCTACACCTTC. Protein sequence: CASGLMQGFSYGYTF.

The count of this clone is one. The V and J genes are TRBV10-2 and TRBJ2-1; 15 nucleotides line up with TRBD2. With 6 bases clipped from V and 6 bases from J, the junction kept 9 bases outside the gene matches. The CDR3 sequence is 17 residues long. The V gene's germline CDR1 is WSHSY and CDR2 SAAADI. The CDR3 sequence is CASRGLAGGPERNEQFF. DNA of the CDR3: TGCGCCAGCAGGGGACTAGCGGGGGGTCCAGAGCGCAATGAGCAGTTCTTC.

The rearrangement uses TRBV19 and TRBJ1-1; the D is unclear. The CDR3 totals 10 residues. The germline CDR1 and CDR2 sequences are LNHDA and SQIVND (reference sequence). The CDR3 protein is CVAGNTEAFF. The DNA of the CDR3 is TGTGTAGCGGGGAACACTGAAGCTTTCTTT. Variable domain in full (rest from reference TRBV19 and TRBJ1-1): DGGITQSPKYLFRKEGQNVTLSCEQNLNHDAMYWYRQDPGQGLRLIYYSQIVNDFQKGDIAEGYSVSREKKESFPLTVTSAQKNPTAFYLCVAGNTEAFFGQGTRLTVV.

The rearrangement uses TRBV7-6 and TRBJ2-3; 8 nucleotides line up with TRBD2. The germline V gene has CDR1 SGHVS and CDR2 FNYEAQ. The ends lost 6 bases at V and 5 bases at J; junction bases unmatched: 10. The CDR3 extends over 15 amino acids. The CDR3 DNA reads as TGTGCCAGCAGTCCGGGACTAGGGTGGAGAGATACGCAGTATTTT. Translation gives CASSPGLGWRDTQYF.

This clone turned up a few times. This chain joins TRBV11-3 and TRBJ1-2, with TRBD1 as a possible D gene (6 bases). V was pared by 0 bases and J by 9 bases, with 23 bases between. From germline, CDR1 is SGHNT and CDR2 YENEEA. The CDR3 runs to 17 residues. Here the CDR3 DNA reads TGTGCCAGCAGCTTAGATCCCCCCCGAGGACAGCAAAAGAGCTACACCTTC. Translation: CASSLDPPRGQQKSYTF. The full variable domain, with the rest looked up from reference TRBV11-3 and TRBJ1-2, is EAGVVQSPRYKIIEKKQPVAFWCNPISGHNTLYWYLQNLGQGPELLIRYENEEAVDDSQLPKDRFSAERLKGVDSTLKIQPAELGDSAVYLCASSLDPPRGQQKSYTFGSGTRLTVV.

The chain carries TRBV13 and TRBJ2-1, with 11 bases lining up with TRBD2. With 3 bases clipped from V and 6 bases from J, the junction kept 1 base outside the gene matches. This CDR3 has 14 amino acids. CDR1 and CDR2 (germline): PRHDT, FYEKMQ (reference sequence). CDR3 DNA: TGTGCCAGCAGCTTTAGCGGGGGGGCCAATGAGCAGTTCTTC. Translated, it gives CASSFSGGANEQFF.

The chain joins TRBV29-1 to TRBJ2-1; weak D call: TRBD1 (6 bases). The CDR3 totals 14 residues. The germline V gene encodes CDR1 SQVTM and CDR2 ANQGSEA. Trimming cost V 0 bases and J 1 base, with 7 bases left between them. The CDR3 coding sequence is TGCAGCGTTGAAGACGACAGGTCCTACAATGAGCAGTTCTTC. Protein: CSVEDDRSYNEQFF.

The CDR3 region is CASSLSQGFGIQYF. The CDR3 bases are TGTGCCAGCAGTTTATCCCAGGGATTCGGCATTCAGTACTTC. This chain uses TRBV27 with TRBJ2-4, with D tentatively TRBD1 (5 bases). Trimming stripped 0 bases from V and 9 bases from J, with 12 bases between. The CDR3 is 14 amino acids. CDR1 MNHEY and CDR2 SMNVEV come from the germline V gene (reference sequence).

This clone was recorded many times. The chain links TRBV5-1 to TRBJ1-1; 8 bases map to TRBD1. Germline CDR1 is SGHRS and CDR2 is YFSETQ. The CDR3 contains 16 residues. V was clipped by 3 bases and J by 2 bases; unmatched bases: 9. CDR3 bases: TGCGCCAGCAGCTCCCCTGAGACAGGGGAAAACACTGAAGCTTTCTTT. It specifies CASSSPETGENTEAFF.

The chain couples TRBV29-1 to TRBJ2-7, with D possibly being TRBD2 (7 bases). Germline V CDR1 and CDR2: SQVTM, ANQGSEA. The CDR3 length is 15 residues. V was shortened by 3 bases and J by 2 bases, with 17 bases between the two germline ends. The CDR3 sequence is CSVDLPGGKAYEQYF. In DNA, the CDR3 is TGCAGCGTTGACCTCCCGGGGGGCAAAGCCTACGAGCAGTACTTC.

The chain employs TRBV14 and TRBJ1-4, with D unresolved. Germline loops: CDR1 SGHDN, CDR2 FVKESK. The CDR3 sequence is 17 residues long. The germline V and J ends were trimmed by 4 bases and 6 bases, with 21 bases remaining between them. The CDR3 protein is CASSPRERDPPDEKLFF. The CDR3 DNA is TGTGCCAGCAGCCCAAGAGAGCGGGATCCCCCAGATGAAAAACTGTTTTTT.

CDR3 sequence: CSVEVGTGADTQYF. CDR3 coding DNA: TGCAGCGTTGAGGTGGGGACAGGGGCAGATACGCAGTATTTT. The chain joins TRBV29-1 to TRBJ2-3; the match to TRBD1 covers 10 bases. This CDR3 region has 14 residues. Trimming removed 3 bases from V and 4 bases from J; junction bases left unmatched: 4. Germline V gene lookup returns CDR1 SQVTM and CDR2 ANQGSEA.

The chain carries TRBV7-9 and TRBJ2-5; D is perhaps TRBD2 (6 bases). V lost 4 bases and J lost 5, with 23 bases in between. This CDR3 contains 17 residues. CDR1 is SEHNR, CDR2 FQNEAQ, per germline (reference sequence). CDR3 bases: TGTGCCAGCAGCTCCGCCACTAGAGGGGAGGTGAGGGAGACCCAGTACTTC. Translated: CASSSATRGEVRETQYF.

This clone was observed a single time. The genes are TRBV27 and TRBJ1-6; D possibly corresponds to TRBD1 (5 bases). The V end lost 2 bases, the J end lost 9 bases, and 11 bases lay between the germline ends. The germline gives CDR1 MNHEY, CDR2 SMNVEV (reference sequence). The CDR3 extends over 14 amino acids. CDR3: CASSLGGTGSPLHF. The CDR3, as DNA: TGTGCCAGCAGTTTAGGGGGGACTGGTTCACCCCTCCACTTT.

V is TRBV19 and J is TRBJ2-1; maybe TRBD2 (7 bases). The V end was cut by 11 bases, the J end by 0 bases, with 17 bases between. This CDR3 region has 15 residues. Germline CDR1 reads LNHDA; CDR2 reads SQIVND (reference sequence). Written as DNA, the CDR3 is TGTGCCGCTTCTAGGGGGGGCTCCTCCTACAATGAGCAGTTCTTC. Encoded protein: CAASRGGSSYNEQFF.

The CDR3 is CASSVLGASNQPQHF. CDR3 DNA: TGTGCCAGCAGTGTCCTAGGGGCCAGCAATCAGCCCCAGCATTTT. The chain combines TRBV6-1 with TRBJ1-5, with D possibly being TRBD1 (5 bases). Trimming removed 4 bases from V and 1 base from J, with 11 bases in between. Germline CDR1 and CDR2: MNHNS and SASEGT. The length of the CDR3 is 15 residues.

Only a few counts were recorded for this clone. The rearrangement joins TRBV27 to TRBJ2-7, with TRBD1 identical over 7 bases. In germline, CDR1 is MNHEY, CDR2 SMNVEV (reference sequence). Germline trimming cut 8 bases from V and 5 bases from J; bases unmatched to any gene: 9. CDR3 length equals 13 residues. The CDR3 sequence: CASAFLQGNEQYF. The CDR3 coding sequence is TGTGCCAGCGCTTTCCTACAGGGGAACGAGCAGTACTTC.

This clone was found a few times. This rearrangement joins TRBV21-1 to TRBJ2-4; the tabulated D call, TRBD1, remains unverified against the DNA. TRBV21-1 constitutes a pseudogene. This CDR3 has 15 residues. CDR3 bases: TGTGCCAGCATACTTAGCGGGACAGGGGAAAACATTCAGTACTTC. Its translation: CASILSGTGENIQYF.